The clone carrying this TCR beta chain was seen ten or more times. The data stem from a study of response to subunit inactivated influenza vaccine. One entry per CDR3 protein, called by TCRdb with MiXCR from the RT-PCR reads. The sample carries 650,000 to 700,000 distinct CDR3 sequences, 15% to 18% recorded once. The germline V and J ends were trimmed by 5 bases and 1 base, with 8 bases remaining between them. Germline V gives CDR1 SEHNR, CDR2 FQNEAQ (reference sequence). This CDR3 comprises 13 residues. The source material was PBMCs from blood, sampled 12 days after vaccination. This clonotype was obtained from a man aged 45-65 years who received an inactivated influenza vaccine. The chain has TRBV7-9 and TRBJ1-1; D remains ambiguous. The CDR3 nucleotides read TGTGCCAGCAGCGGCACAGCGAACACTGAAGCTTTCTTT. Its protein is CASSGTANTEAFF.